The 24 T cell receptor beta chains reported below all come from one sample, sequenced in a study of cytomegalovirus exposure and HLA in healthy donors. Both 60 Vbeta primers and 13 Jbeta primers went into the PCR. Clones were sequenced by immunoSEQ multiplex PCR, and TCRdb holds only the in-frame ones, with some missing. The top ten clones hold less than 0.4% of a sample with approximately 270,000 clones, about 80% of them seen once. Source material: PBMCs. The receptors originated from a girl aged 2-15 years in good health and CMV-seronegative.

This chain uses TRBV2 with TRBJ2-7; 7 nucleotides match TRBD1. The V and J ends lost 5 bases and 1 base, in that order; junction bases with no gene match: 5. This CDR3 region has 14 residues. Germline assignment: CDR1 SNHLY and CDR2 FYNNEI. The CDR3 here is CASSFGTASYEQYF. Written as DNA, the CDR3 is TGTGCCAGCAGTTTTGGGACAGCGTCCTACGAGCAGTACTTC.

The chain has TRBV6-5 and TRBJ1-1, with no clear D. The CDR3 contains 15 residues. The germline V gene encodes CDR1 MNHEY and CDR2 SVGAGI. Between the trimmed V and J ends, which lost 0 bases and 1 base, there was a span of 9 bases. CDR3 coding DNA: TGTGCCAGCAGTTACTCGGCAGGCTCGAACACTGAAGCTTTCTTT. Its translation: CASSYSAGSNTEAFF.

V is TRBV9 and J is TRBJ1-4; 9 bases match TRBD1. The V gene end was trimmed by 0 bases and the J gene end by 3 bases; junction bases not matched to a gene: 6. The CDR3 is 17 amino acids. The germline V gene encodes CDR1 SGDLS and CDR2 YYNGEE. This CDR3 reads CASSVGTGDSANEKLFF. CDR3 sequence (DNA): TGTGCCAGCAGCGTAGGGACAGGGGATTCGGCTAATGAAAAACTGTTTTTT.

This sequence joins TRBV6-5 and TRBJ2-1, with D unresolved. Trimming left V 6 bases short and J 8 bases short, with 17 bases between. The CDR3 has 14 amino acids. CDR1 and CDR2 (germline): MNHEY, SVGAGI. Here the CDR3 DNA reads TGTGCCAGCAGCCGAGAAAGAGCGTGGGATGAGCAGTTCTTC. As protein: CASSRERAWDEQFF.

This sequence joins TRBV4-2 and TRBJ2-2, with 7 bases lining up with TRBD1. The germline V gene has CDR1 LGHNA and CDR2 YNFKEQ. This CDR3 is 15 amino acids long. Losses at the gene ends were 0 bases for V and 6 bases for J; bases not matched to a gene: 4. Here the CDR3 reads CASSQEQGKAGELFF. Here the CDR3 DNA reads TGTGCCAGCAGCCAAGAACAGGGGAAGGCCGGGGAGCTGTTTTTT.

The chain is built from TRBV6-4 and TRBJ1-1, with TRBD1 as a possible D gene (5 bases). Germline V gene sequence: CDR1 MRHNA, CDR2 SNTAGT. V was trimmed by 9 bases and J by 1 base, leaving 15 bases between them. The CDR3 has 14 residues. DNA for the CDR3: TGTGCCAGTAGAGCAGGGAGGGGGAACACTGAAGCTTTCTTT. Translated: CASRAGRGNTEAFF.

This clone occurred once. The chain couples TRBV11-2 to TRBJ2-3, with D tentatively TRBD2 (6 bases). This CDR3 is 14 amino acids long. Trimming removed 1 base at V and 3 bases at J, with 8 bases between. Germline CDR1 SGHAT, CDR2 FQNNGV. The CDR3 loop is CASSLARGTDTQYF. DNA for the CDR3: TGTGCCAGCAGCTTAGCTCGGGGGACAGATACGCAGTATTTT.

CDR3 loop: CASSQEGFGGASYEQYF. For the CDR3, the DNA is TGTGCCAGCAGCCAAGAAGGATTTGGGGGGGCCTCCTACGAGCAGTACTTC. V and J are TRBV4-2 and TRBJ2-7, with D possibly matching TRBD2 (7 bases). The CDR3 runs to 17 residues. V was pared by 0 bases and J by 0 bases, with 15 bases between. Per the germline V gene, CDR1 is LGHNA and CDR2 is YNFKEQ.

This clone was seen a few times. CDR3 in amino acids: CASSLDTYGYTF. The CDR3 nucleotides read TGTGCCAGCAGCCTGGACACCTATGGCTACACCTTC. The gene calls are TRBV7-9 and TRBJ1-2, with a possible D match to TRBD1 (5 bases). The germline CDR1 and CDR2 sequences are SEHNR and FQNEAQ (reference sequence). CDR3 length equals 12 residues. V lost 5 bases and J 4 bases, leaving 8 bases between the germline ends.

In this sample, this clone turned up a few times. The junction does not match germline at one end; this may be a read error. V is TRBV4-1 and J is TRBJ1-3, with D uncertain. Germline V gene sequence: CDR1 MGHRA, CDR2 YSYEKL. There are 12 residues in the CDR3. The CDR3 nucleotides read TGCGCCAGCGCCAATGTTGGAGACACCATATATTTT. Residues: CASANVGDTIYF.

The chain has TRBV7-8 and TRBJ1-1; 8 nucleotides match TRBD1. Germline loops: CDR1 SGHVS, CDR2 FQNEAQ. V lost 7 bases to trimming and J lost 1 base; unmatched junction nucleotides: 5. The CDR3 has 14 residues. CDR3 residues: CASIGTGGNTEAFF. CDR3 coding DNA: TGTGCCAGCATCGGGACAGGAGGGAACACTGAAGCTTTCTTT.

This clone was counted only a few times. The chain joins TRBV7-9 to TRBJ1-4; TRBD1 matches at 7 bases. Looked up from germline, CDR1 is SEHNR and CDR2 is FQNEAQ (reference sequence). Trimming removed 4 bases from V and 2 bases from J; junction bases left unmatched: 4. The CDR3 length is 15 residues. The CDR3 spells CASSSTTGTNEKLFF. The CDR3 DNA reads as TGTGCCAGCAGCTCAACGACAGGGACTAATGAAAAACTGTTTTTT.

V usage is TRBV7-2 and J usage is TRBJ2-1, with unresolved D. The CDR3 length is 16 residues. CDR1 is SGHTA, CDR2 FQGNSA, per germline. With 1 base removed from V and 0 bases from J, the gap between germline ends came to 10 bases. The CDR3 sequence is CASSLVPRSSYNEQFF. In DNA form, the CDR3 reads TGTGCCAGCAGCTTAGTGCCTAGATCCTCCTACAATGAGCAGTTCTTC.

CDR3 nucleotide sequence: TGTGCCAGCAGCTCCGTCTCGGGCTACGAGCAGTACTTC. Its translation: CASSSVSGYEQYF. The chain employs TRBV7-6 and TRBJ2-7; D remains unclear. Germline assignment: CDR1 SGHVS and CDR2 FNYEAQ. CDR3 size: 13 residues. V was shortened by 4 bases and J by 3 bases, with 10 bases between the two germline ends.

This sequence joins TRBV27 and TRBJ1-1, with TRBD1 matching 10 bases. The CDR3 sequence is 15 residues long. Germline-derived CDR1 and CDR2 are MNHEY and SMNVEV (reference sequence). The V gene end was trimmed by 5 bases and the J gene end by 5 bases; junction bases not matched to a gene: 8. The CDR3 DNA sequence: TGTGCCAGCAGTCCCGGGACAGGGGTATGGACTGAAGCTTTCTTT. Protein product: CASSPGTGVWTEAFF.

The V and J genes are TRBV7-6 and TRBJ2-5, with TRBD2 matching 11 bases. The V gene's germline CDR1 is SGHVS and CDR2 FNYEAQ. J was trimmed by 1 base and V by 2 bases; bases with no gene match: 3. The CDR3 spans 16 residues. CDR3 sequence (DNA): TGTGCCAGCAGCTTACTAGCGGGGGGAACCCAAGAGACCCAGTACTTC. Amino acids: CASSLLAGGTQETQYF.

The V and J genes are TRBV7-3 and TRBJ2-2, with D possibly TRBD1 on 6 matching bases. Trimming stripped 5 bases from V and 7 bases from J, with 14 bases between. CDR3 length equals 14 residues. Germline lookup yields CDR1 SGHTA and CDR2 FQGTGA. CDR3 DNA sequence: TGTGCCAGCAGCCTCGCCGTAGGGGGCGGGGAGCTGTTTTTT. It translates to CASSLAVGGGELFF.

This rearrangement joins TRBV7-2 to TRBJ2-3; possible D gene TRBD2, 6 bases. The CDR3 runs to 15 residues. CDR1 is SGHTA, CDR2 FQGNSA, per germline. V was trimmed by 1 base and J by 6 bases, leaving 14 bases between them. The CDR3 DNA follows: TGTGCCAGCAGCTTAGAAGGCGGGGACTGGGATACGCAGTATTTT. It yields the protein CASSLEGGDWDTQYF.

The CDR3 spells CATAGTRGSGANVLTF. The CDR3, as DNA: TGTGCCACCGCCGGGACTAGGGGCTCTGGGGCCAACGTCCTGACTTTC. The chain carries TRBV10-3 and TRBJ2-6, with TRBD2 matching 8 bases. Germline V gene sequence: CDR1 ENHRY, CDR2 SYGVKD. There are 16 residues in the CDR3. The trim removed 10 bases at V and 0 bases at J, leaving 8 bases unmatched.

The chain is built from TRBV14 and TRBJ1-1, with a tentative D call TRBD1 (6 bases). The CDR3 contains 15 residues. Trimming shortened V by 4 bases and J by 0 bases, and 12 bases separated the two germline ends. Looked up from germline, CDR1 is SGHDN and CDR2 is FVKESK. The DNA for the CDR3 is TGTGCCAGCAGCCCCTGGGGGCAGATGAACACTGAAGCTTTCTTT. This sequence encodes CASSPWGQMNTEAFF.

This chain links TRBV2 with TRBJ2-5; TRBD2 matches at 14 bases. V was clipped by 9 bases and J by 3 bases; unmatched bases: 3. Per the germline V gene, CDR1 is SNHLY and CDR2 is FYNNEI. This CDR3 comprises 14 residues. CDR3 in DNA: TGTGCCAGTGTGGGACTAGCGGGGGAAGAGACCCAGTACTTC. This sequence encodes CASVGLAGEETQYF.

J is TRBJ2-3 and V is TRBV5-1, with a tentative D call TRBD1 (6 bases). Trimming removed 3 bases from V and 6 bases from J, with 20 bases in between. The CDR3 has 16 amino acids. From germline, CDR1 is SGHRS and CDR2 YFSETQ. CDR3 amino acids: CASSSEVNRVLDTQYF. The CDR3, as DNA: TGCGCCAGCAGCTCTGAAGTTAACAGGGTTTTGGATACGCAGTATTTT.

This sequence joins TRBV4-2 and TRBJ2-5, with 8 bases identical to TRBD2. In germline, CDR1 is LGHNA, CDR2 YNFKEQ. The junction had 14 bases not matched to a gene; V was cut back by 4 bases and J by 4 bases. The CDR3 is 17 amino acids. The DNA for the CDR3 is TGTGCCAGCAGCCCCAGACGGGGCGGGGGGCCGGGAGAGACCCAGTACTTC. Protein sequence: CASSPRRGGGPGETQYF.

CDR3 in DNA: TGTGCCAGTACCCAGACAGGCAATGAAAAACTGTTTTTT. Translation gives CASTQTGNEKLFF. The chain recombines TRBV19 with TRBJ1-4; weak D call: TRBD1 (6 bases). Germline assignment: CDR1 LNHDA and CDR2 SQIVND (reference sequence). Trimming removed 7 bases at V and 5 bases at J, with 11 bases between. CDR3 length: 13 amino acids.